This TCR beta chain was recovered during a study of PD-1 blockade in classical Hodgkin lymphoma. The germline V gene encodes CDR1 MNHEY and CDR2 SMNVEV (reference sequence). The CDR3 spans 14 residues. The germline V and J ends were trimmed by 0 bases and 4 bases, with 9 bases remaining between them. The time point denotes: cycle 4 day 1 (C4D1), after about 6 weeks of nivolumab. Every patient relapsed after autologous stem cell transplantation, and brentuximab vedotin exposure varied. CD8+ T cells were isolated from thawed PBMCs by magnetic negative selection. TCRdb's table, derived via immunoSEQ multiplex PCR, lists solely in-frame clones and lacks some. The sample lists 5,200 or so clones; approximately 62% were seen once.

Sequences were derived from CD8+ T cells from blood, sampled before the fourth cycle of nivolumab. The chain uses TRBV27 and TRBJ1-2; D not certain. This TCR came from a human donor with classical Hodgkin lymphoma. The CDR3: CASSLSGSGYGYTF. The CDR3 nucleotides read TGTGCCAGCAGTTTATCGGGGAGTGGCTATGGCTACACCTTC.